This T cell receptor beta chain was sequenced in a study of shared clonotypes between healthy human individuals. Germline V gene sequence: CDR1 SGDLS, CDR2 YYNGEE. The CDR3 totals 14 residues. Trimming cost V 6 bases and J 0 bases, with 13 bases left between them. Clones were sequenced by immunoSEQ multiplex PCR, and TCRdb holds only the in-frame ones, with some missing. This sample carries roughly 1.5 million clones, approximately 98% of them seen once, and the ten largest clones take about 0.45%. This rearrangement joins TRBV9 to TRBJ2-7; D ambiguous. Sequenced: naive CD4+ T cells sorted from blood. The subset is: CD45RA+ positively selected. The sequence was obtained from a man in his thirties or forties in good health. The CDR3 region is CASTRTASSYEQYF. CDR3 sequence (DNA): TGTGCCAGCACAAGGACGGCAAGCTCCTACGAGCAGTACTTC. Full variable domain (rest looked up from reference TRBV9 and TRBJ2-7): DSGVTQTPKHLITATGQRVTLRCSPRSGDLSVYWYQQSLDQGLQFLIQYYNGEERAKGNILERFSAQQFPDLHSELNLSSLELGDSALYFCASTRTASSYEQYFGPGTRLTVT.